This T cell receptor beta chain was recovered during a study of blood T cell repertoires in COVID-19. On the study more broadly: Samples of COVID-19 (acute and convalescent) were obtained from the United States, Italy and Spain. T cells, B-cell-depleted T cells, or PBMCs provided the cDNA or gDNA that served as material.

Those enrolled in Seattle joined during active infection and were followed longitudinally afterward. Original analysis: Amplifying reference gene primers gave estimates of nucleated cell counts. Libraries were prepared by immunoSEQ multiplex PCR; TCRdb keeps only in-frame clonotypes and omits some of them. From that table come the V and J calls and clone size; the DNA was used to work out D and trimming. The top ten hold approximately 5.4% of the sample, which has about 97,000 clones, approximately 90% seen once. The receptor was isolated from a woman between 50 and 59 years old with COVID-19, enrolled during active disease. Input material: peripheral blood.

The CDR3, as DNA: TGCGCCAGCAGTATTAACAGGGGGCCCACCTACGAGCAGTACTTC. Its protein product is CASSINRGPTYEQYF. V gene TRBV5-1 combines with J gene TRBJ2-7; 9 bases are shared with TRBD1. The CDR3 totals 15 residues. With V trimmed by 5 bases and J by 2 bases, 8 bases remained unmatched. Germline CDR1 is SGHRS and CDR2 is YFSETQ.